One and the same sample provided the 26 T cell receptor beta chains below, sequenced in a study of blood T cell repertoires in COVID-19. TCRdb keeps only in-frame clones here, not all; method: immunoSEQ multiplex PCR. The repertoire holds 90,000 to 130,000 clones, with approximately 78% as singletons. The material sequenced was peripheral blood. These receptors all stem from a man aged 70 or older with acute or convalescent COVID-19.

The chain uses TRBV29-1 and TRBJ1-1; D possibly corresponds to TRBD1 (5 bases). Germline CDR1 and CDR2: SQVTM and ANQGSEA. The CDR3 runs 13 residues. Trimming pared 7 bases from V and 4 bases from J, leaving 16 bases between. The CDR3 protein is CSATQGHGTEAFF. DNA of the CDR3: TGCAGCGCCACTCAGGGCCACGGCACTGAAGCTTTCTTT.

This clone was seen more than once but under ten times. The chain uses TRBV6-1 and TRBJ1-5; D possibly corresponds to TRBD1 (5 bases). V shed 3 bases and J shed 6 bases, with 12 bases lying between them. This CDR3 has 14 residues. Germline values: CDR1 MNHNS, CDR2 SASEGT. CDR3 amino acids: CASSDDRAIQPQHF. In nucleotides, the CDR3 is TGTGCCAGCAGTGACGACAGAGCGATTCAGCCCCAGCATTTT.

The chain is built from TRBV5-1 and TRBJ2-5, with TRBD1 matching over 7 bases. V gave up 5 bases and J gave up 4 bases; unmatched junction bases: 8. The length of the CDR3 is 14 residues. Looked up from germline, CDR1 is SGHRS and CDR2 is YFSETQ. DNA for the CDR3: TGCGCCAGCAGTAAGGGGGCGGTGGGAGAGACCCAGTACTTC. It specifies CASSKGAVGETQYF.

V gene TRBV3-1 (or the pseudogene TRBV3-2) combines with J gene TRBJ1-1; no reliable D call. Germline V gene data show CDR1 as LGHDT and CDR2 as YNNKEL (reference sequence). The CDR3 loop spans 13 amino acids. Trimming stripped 0 bases from V and 5 bases from J, with 7 bases between. CDR3 sequence: CASSQEAGTEAFF. For the CDR3, the DNA is TGTGCCAGCAGCCAAGAGGCCGGGACTGAAGCTTTCTTT.

The V call is TRBV3-1 (or the pseudogene TRBV3-2), the J call TRBJ1-1; D uncertain. The ends were cut back, 0 bases at V and 4 bases at J, with 15 bases in the middle. The CDR3 consists of 16 residues. Germline-derived CDR1 and CDR2 are LGHDT and YNNKEL (reference sequence). CDR3 sequence: CASSQDQEGLGTEAFF. DNA for the CDR3: TGTGCCAGCAGCCAAGATCAGGAGGGATTGGGCACTGAAGCTTTCTTT.

The chain couples TRBV6-4 to TRBJ1-2; no clear D gene. The CDR3 contains 14 residues. Trimming removed 3 bases at V and 6 bases at J, with 14 bases between. In germline, CDR1 is MRHNA, CDR2 SNTAGT. Here the CDR3 reads CASSDHGSPHGYTF. CDR3 coding DNA: TGTGCCAGCAGTGATCACGGGTCTCCCCATGGCTACACCTTC.

This clone was detected a few times. This chain connects TRBV5-1 to TRBJ2-1; D may be TRBD2 (7 bases). Trimming pared 1 base from V and 7 bases from J, leaving 18 bases between. CDR3 length: 16 residues. Looked up from germline, CDR1 is SGHRS and CDR2 is YFSETQ. CDR3 nucleotides: TGCGCCAGCAGCTTGAGCGGGGCTCGCCAGGGGAATGAGCAGTTCTTC. Protein: CASSLSGARQGNEQFF. The full variable domain, in which reference TRBV5-1 and TRBJ2-1 provide the parts outside the CDR3, is KAGVTQTPRYLIKTRGQQVTLSCSPISGHRSVSWYQQTPGQGLQFLFEYFSETQRNKGNFPGRFSGRQFSNSRSEMNVSTLELGDSALYLCASSLSGARQGNEQFFGPGTRLTVL.

V and J are TRBV6-1 and TRBJ1-2; TRBD1 might be the D (5 bases). The CDR3 contains 12 residues. Germline values: CDR1 MNHNS, CDR2 SASEGT. V was clipped by 3 bases and J by 8 bases, with 10 bases between them. This chain's CDR3 is CASSDRVLGYTF. CDR3 nucleotide sequence: TGTGCCAGCAGTGACAGGGTTCTAGGCTACACCTTC.

This rearrangement joins TRBV6-5 to TRBJ1-2, with a weak D call TRBD1 (6 bases). Per germline, CDR1 MNHEY and CDR2 SVGAGI. The CDR3 totals 12 residues. The V end was cut by 11 bases, the J end by 4 bases, with 14 bases between. CDR3 sequence reads: CARMDSAYGYTF. CDR3 nucleotide sequence: TGTGCCCGAATGGACAGTGCCTATGGCTACACCTTC.

The chain has TRBV25-1 and TRBJ2-1; TRBD1 might be the D (7 bases). This CDR3 comprises 15 residues. V shed 4 bases and J shed 2 bases, with 12 bases lying between them. In germline, CDR1 is MGHDK, CDR2 SYGVNS. The CDR3 here is CASSGQGGAYNEQFF. CDR3 DNA: TGTGCCAGCAGTGGACAGGGAGGAGCCTACAATGAGCAGTTCTTC.

The sample holds one count of this clone. The genes are TRBV5-1 and TRBJ2-1, with 9 bases aligning to TRBD2. The V and J ends lost 2 bases and 4 bases, in that order; junction bases with no gene match: 1. The CDR3 sequence is 14 residues long. Germline CDR1 reads SGHRS; CDR2 reads YFSETQ. The CDR3, as DNA: TGCGCCAGCAGCTTTCTAGCGGGGTACAATGAGCAGTTCTTC. As protein: CASSFLAGYNEQFF.

The V call is TRBV7-9, the J call TRBJ1-5; D uncertain. CDR3 length: 13 residues. CDR1 and CDR2 (germline): SEHNR, FQNEAQ (reference sequence). Trimming stripped 4 bases from V and 4 bases from J, with 8 bases between. CDR3 in amino acids: CASSSQQNQPQHF. CDR3 coding DNA: TGTGCCAGCAGCTCGCAACAAAATCAGCCCCAGCATTTT.

V gene TRBV13 combines with J gene TRBJ1-6, with a possible D match to TRBD1 (5 bases). The V gene lost 6 bases and the J gene lost 8 bases, with 8 bases spanning the gap. The CDR3 loop spans 12 amino acids. Germline V gene data show CDR1 as PRHDT and CDR2 as FYEKMQ (reference sequence). CDR3 residues: CASRRGDSPLHF. The CDR3 bases are TGTGCCAGCAGGCGGGGGGATTCACCCCTCCACTTT.

V is TRBV19 and J is TRBJ2-1; 8 positions match TRBD1. The CDR3 has 13 residues. Trimming at V came to 9 bases and at J to 9 bases, leaving 10 bases not matched to a gene. CDR1 is LNHDA, CDR2 SQIVND, per germline (reference sequence). CDR3 amino acids: CASQTGDWGEQFF. Here the CDR3 DNA reads TGTGCCAGCCAGACAGGGGATTGGGGTGAGCAGTTCTTC. The complete variable domain, with remaining parts taken from reference TRBV19 and TRBJ2-1, reads DGGITQSPKYLFRKEGQNVTLSCEQNLNHDAMYWYRQDPGQGLRLIYYSQIVNDFQKGDIAEGYSVSREKKESFPLTVTSAQKNPTAFYLCASQTGDWGEQFFGPGTRLTVL.

The V and J genes are TRBV19 and TRBJ2-2, with 10 positions matching TRBD2. The J segment lost 1 base and the V segment lost 4 bases, leaving 6 bases of the junction unmatched. The germline V gene has CDR1 LNHDA and CDR2 SQIVND (reference sequence). The CDR3 runs 17 residues. DNA of the CDR3: TGTGCCAGTAGTAGAGGAGCTAGCGGGGGGAACACCGGGGAGCTGTTTTTT. Residues: CASSRGASGGNTGELFF.

Concerning this clone itself: Other DNA sequences from this sample encode an identical CDR3 as well. CDR3 sequence: CASSLGTGGYGYTF. In DNA, the CDR3 is TGTGCCAGCAGTTTGGGCACAGGGGGCTATGGCTACACCTTC. The J gene is TRBJ1-2, the V gene TRBV28; TRBD1 matches at 8 bases. CDR3 length: 14 residues. The germline CDR1 and CDR2 sequences are MDHEN and SYDVKM. Trimming at V came to 3 bases and at J to 4 bases, leaving 4 bases not matched to a gene.

This chain links TRBV6-5 with TRBJ2-7, with 7 bases fitting TRBD1. V was clipped by 5 bases and J by 1 base; unmatched bases: 5. Germline-derived CDR1 and CDR2 are MNHEY and SVGAGI. The length of the CDR3 is 14 residues. This CDR3 reads CASSKQGQSYEQYF. CDR3 bases: TGTGCCAGCAGTAAACAGGGGCAATCCTACGAGCAGTACTTC.

This clone was detected a few times. The rearrangement uses TRBV7-2 and TRBJ1-1, with 8 bases matching TRBD1. Germline CDR1 reads SGHTA; CDR2 reads FQGNSA. V was clipped by 2 bases and J by 5 bases; unmatched bases: 13. This CDR3 is built from 17 residues. In nucleotides, the CDR3 is TGTGCCAGCAGCTTAAGGGCAGGGGGCGCCCCGGGGACTGAAGCTTTCTTT. This sequence encodes CASSLRAGGAPGTEAFF.

The chain combines TRBV6-2 or TRBV6-3 with TRBJ1-3; 7 bases are a match to TRBD1. Germline-derived CDR1 and CDR2 are MNHEY and SVGEGT. The V and J ends lost 6 bases and 2 bases, in that order; junction bases with no gene match: 13. CDR3 length: 17 amino acids. CDR3 sequence: CASSNPRQGAAGNTIYF. CDR3 sequence (DNA): TGTGCCAGCAGCAACCCGAGACAGGGAGCCGCTGGAAACACCATATATTTT.

The chain couples TRBV30 to TRBJ2-1; 10 bases agree with TRBD2. The J segment lost 0 bases and the V segment lost 3 bases, leaving 5 bases of the junction unmatched. This CDR3 spans 16 amino acids. Looked up from germline, CDR1 is GTSNPN and CDR2 is SVGIG (reference sequence). CDR3 protein: CAWRPRLAGSYNEQFF. As DNA, the CDR3 is TGTGCCTGGAGGCCTAGACTAGCGGGCTCCTACAATGAGCAGTTCTTC.

The rearrangement links TRBV4-1 to TRBJ2-7, with 7 bases matching TRBD1. Per germline, CDR1 MGHRA and CDR2 YSYEKL. Losses at the gene ends were 1 base for V and 3 bases for J; bases not matched to a gene: 6. The CDR3 spans 15 residues. CDR3 nucleotides: TGCGCCAGCAGCCAAGTGGCAGGGGGTAGCTACGAGCAGTACTTC. Protein sequence: CASSQVAGGSYEQYF.

The chain carries TRBV21-1 and TRBJ2-2; the table calls TRBD1, which could not be checked here. TRBV21-1 is a known pseudogene. The CDR3 sequence is 15 residues long. The CDR3 sequence: CASNPMQVNTGELFF. The DNA for the CDR3 is TGTGCCAGCAACCCGATGCAGGTCAACACCGGGGAGCTGTTTTTT.

The gene calls are TRBV30 and TRBJ1-2; 8 bases line up with TRBD1. The CDR3 runs to 13 residues. Germline CDR1 is GTSNPN and CDR2 is SVGIG (reference sequence). The junction had 10 bases not matched to a gene; V was cut back by 5 bases and J by 8 bases. CDR3 sequence reads: CAWDQGQGGGYTF. CDR3 DNA sequence: TGTGCCTGGGATCAAGGACAGGGAGGCGGCTACACCTTC.

Concerning this clone itself: The sample has other DNA sequences that encode this CDR3 too. The chain uses TRBV5-1 and TRBJ2-1; 8 positions match TRBD2. With V trimmed by 0 bases and J by 4 bases, 3 bases remained unmatched. The length of the CDR3 is 15 residues. Looked up from germline, CDR1 is SGHRS and CDR2 is YFSETQ. CDR3 in DNA: TGCGCCAGCAGCTTGGGGACTAGCAGTTACAATGAGCAGTTCTTC. Protein product: CASSLGTSSYNEQFF.

The V gene is TRBV2, the J gene TRBJ1-1; D is unresolved. The CDR3 covers 13 residues. Trimming cost V 6 bases and J 0 bases, with 8 bases left between them. Looked up from germline, CDR1 is SNHLY and CDR2 is FYNNEI. The CDR3 region has the DNA TGTGCCAGCAGACTAAGGATGAACACTGAAGCTTTCTTT. Protein sequence: CASRLRMNTEAFF.

The chain employs TRBV5-1 and TRBJ2-3; D gene ambiguous. The CDR3 is 14 amino acids. The V end was cut by 4 bases, the J end by 1 base, with 10 bases between. CDR1 and CDR2 (germline): SGHRS, YFSETQ. The CDR3 bases are TGCGCCAGCAGCACTGAACGGGGCACAGATACGCAGTATTTT. This sequence encodes CASSTERGTDTQYF.